This T cell receptor beta chain was recovered during a study of blood T cell repertoires in COVID-19. Study-level background: T cells, B-cell-depleted T cells, or PBMCs provided the cDNA or gDNA that served as material.

The CDR3 loop spans 18 amino acids. V gave up 4 bases and J gave up 0 bases, with 21 bases separating them. Per germline, CDR1 LGHDT and CDR2 YNNKEL (reference sequence). The assay was immunoSEQ multiplex PCR, and TCRdb's table has in-frame clones only and misses some. The sample holds more than 12,000 clones, around nine tenths seen once. The sequencing sample was made of peripheral blood. The chain has TRBV3-1 (or the pseudogene TRBV3-2) and TRBJ1-1, with D maybe TRBD1 (6 bases). This sequence was found in a woman in her 70s in a cohort sampled during active or convalescent COVID-19. The CDR3 DNA is TGTGCCAGCAGCCTCTACAGGGATCCCTCTTCAATGAACACTGAAGCTTTCTTT. Protein sequence: CASSLYRDPSSMNTEAFF.